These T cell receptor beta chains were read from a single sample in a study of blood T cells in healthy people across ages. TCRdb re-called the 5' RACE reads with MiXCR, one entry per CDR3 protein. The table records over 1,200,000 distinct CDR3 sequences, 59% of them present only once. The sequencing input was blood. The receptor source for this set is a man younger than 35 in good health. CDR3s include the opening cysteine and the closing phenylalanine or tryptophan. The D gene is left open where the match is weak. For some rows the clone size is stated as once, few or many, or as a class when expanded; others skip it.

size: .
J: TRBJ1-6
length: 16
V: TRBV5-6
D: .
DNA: TGTGCCAGCAGCGATACCGGGACCGAGACTTATTCACCCCTCCACTTT
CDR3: CASSDTGTETYSPLHF

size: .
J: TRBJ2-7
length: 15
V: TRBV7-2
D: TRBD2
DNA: TGTGCCAGCAGCCCCTCGACTAGCGGGATCGCCGAGCAGTACTTC
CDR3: CASSPSTSGIAEQYF

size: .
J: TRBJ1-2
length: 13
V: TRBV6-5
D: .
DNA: TGTGCCAGCAGTTACCTCTCAACGGACGGCTACACCTTC
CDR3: CASSYLSTDGYTF

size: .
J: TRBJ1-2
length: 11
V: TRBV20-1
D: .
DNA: TGCAGTGCTAGATCAGGCAATGGCTACACCTTC
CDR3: CSARSGNGYTF

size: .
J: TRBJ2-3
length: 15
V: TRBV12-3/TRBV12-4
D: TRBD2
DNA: TGTGCCAGCAGTTTTCGGGCGGGGGGGACGGCGCCGCAGTATTTT
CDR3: CASSFRAGGTAPQYF

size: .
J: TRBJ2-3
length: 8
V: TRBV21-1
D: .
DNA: TGTGCCAGCTATACGCAGTATTTT
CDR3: CASYTQYF

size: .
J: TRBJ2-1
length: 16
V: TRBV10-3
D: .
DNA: TGTGCCATCAGTGCTCCGGTAGCGAGCTCCTACAATGAGCAGTTCTTC
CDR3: CAISAPVASSYNEQFF

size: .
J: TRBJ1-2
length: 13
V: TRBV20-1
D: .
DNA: TGCAGTGCTAGAACAGTCATCGACTATGGCTACACCTTC
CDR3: CSARTVIDYGYTF

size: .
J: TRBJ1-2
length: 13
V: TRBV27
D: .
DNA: TGTGCCAGCGGGGCTGGGAGTAACTATGGCTACACCTTC
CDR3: CASGAGSNYGYTF

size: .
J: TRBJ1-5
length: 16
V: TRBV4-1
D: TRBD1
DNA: TGCGCCAGCAGCCATTCCGGGACAGGGAATCGTCAGCCCCAGCATTTT
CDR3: CASSHSGTGNRQPQHF

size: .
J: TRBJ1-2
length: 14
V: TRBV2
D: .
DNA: TGTGCCAGCAGAGAAACATCTCCGACAGTGGGCTACACCTTC
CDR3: CASRETSPTVGYTF

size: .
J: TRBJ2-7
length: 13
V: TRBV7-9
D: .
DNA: TGTGCCAGCAGAGGGCTTAGCGGAGTCGAGCAGTACTTC
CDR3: CASRGLSGVEQYF

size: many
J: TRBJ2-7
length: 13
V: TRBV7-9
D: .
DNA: TGTGCCAGCAGCTTAACTTCGGGCTACGAGCAGTACTTC
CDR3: CASSLTSGYEQYF

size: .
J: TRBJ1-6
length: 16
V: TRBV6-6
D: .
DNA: TGTGCCAGCAGTTACGCGGCAGGTCCGAATAATTCACCCCTCCACTTT
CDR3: CASSYAAGPNNSPLHF

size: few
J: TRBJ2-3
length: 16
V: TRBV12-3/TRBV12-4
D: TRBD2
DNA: TGTGCCAGCAGTAAGGGACTAGCGGAGGGTGCAGATACGCAGTATTTT
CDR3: CASSKGLAEGADTQYF

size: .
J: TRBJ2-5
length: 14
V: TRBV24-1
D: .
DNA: TGTGCCACCAGTGATATGGGACTGGGGGAGACCCAGTACTTC
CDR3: CATSDMGLGETQYF

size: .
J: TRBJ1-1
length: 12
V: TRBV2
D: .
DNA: TGTGCCAGCACAGGAGAGAACACTGAAGCTTTCTTT
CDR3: CASTGENTEAFF

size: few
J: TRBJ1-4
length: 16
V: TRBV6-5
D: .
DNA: TGTGCCAGCAGCCTCAAACAGGGATCAACTAATGAAAAACTGTTTTTT
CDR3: CASSLKQGSTNEKLFF

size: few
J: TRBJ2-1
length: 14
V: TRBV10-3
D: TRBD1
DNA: TGTGCCATAATACAGGGGGGCTCCTACAATGAGCAGTTCTTC
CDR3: CAIIQGGSYNEQFF

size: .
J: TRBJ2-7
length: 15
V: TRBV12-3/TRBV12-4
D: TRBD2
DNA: TGTGCCAGCAGTTTGGAGCTAGCGGGAGGGGACGAGCAGTACTTC
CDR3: CASSLELAGGDEQYF

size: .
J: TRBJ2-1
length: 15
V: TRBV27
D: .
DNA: TGTGCCAGCAGTTTACTTCCGGCAAGCTACAATGAGCAGTTCTTC
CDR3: CASSLLPASYNEQFF

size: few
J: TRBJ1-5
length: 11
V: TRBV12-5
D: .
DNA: TGTGCTAGTGGTTTGGATCAGCCCCAGCATTTT
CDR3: CASGLDQPQHF

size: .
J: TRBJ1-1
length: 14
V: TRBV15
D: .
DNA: TGTGCCACCAGCAGAGATTATGGGGCCACTGAAGCTTTCTTT
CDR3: CATSRDYGATEAFF

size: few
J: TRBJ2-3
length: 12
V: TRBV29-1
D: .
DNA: TGCAGCGTCGACGGGACCACAGATACGCAGTATTTT
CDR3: CSVDGTTDTQYF

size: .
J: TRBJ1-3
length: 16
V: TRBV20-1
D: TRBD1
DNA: TGCAGTGCTAGGGGGACAGGACGGTCCTCTGGAAACACCATATATTTT
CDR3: CSARGTGRSSGNTIYF

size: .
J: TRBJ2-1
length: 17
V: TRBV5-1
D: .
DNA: TGCGCCAGCAGCCCACCCAGGGTAGCGAGCACCTACAATGAGCAGTTCTTC
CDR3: CASSPPRVASTYNEQFF

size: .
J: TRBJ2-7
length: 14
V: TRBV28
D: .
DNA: TGTGCCAGCAGTTTCGGTAGGAGGGGCTACGAGCAGTACTTC
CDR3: CASSFGRRGYEQYF

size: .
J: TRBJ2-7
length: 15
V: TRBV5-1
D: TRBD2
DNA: TGCGCCAGCACTCCGTTAGCGGGATCCTACTACGAGCAGTACTTC
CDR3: CASTPLAGSYYEQYF

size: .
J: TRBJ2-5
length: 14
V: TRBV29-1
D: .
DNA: TGCAGCGTACCCCATTCAAGGGTTTGGGAGACCCAGTACTTC
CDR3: CSVPHSRVWETQYF

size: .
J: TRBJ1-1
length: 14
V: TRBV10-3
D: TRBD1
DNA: TGTGCCATCACCCCAGGGGGTATGAACACTGAAGCTTTCTTT
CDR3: CAITPGGMNTEAFF

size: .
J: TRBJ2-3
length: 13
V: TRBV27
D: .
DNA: TGTGCCAGCAGTCCAAACAGCGGAGATACGCAGTATTTT
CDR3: CASSPNSGDTQYF

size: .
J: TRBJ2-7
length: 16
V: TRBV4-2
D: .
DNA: TGTGCCAGCAGCCTGGGCCAGACAGTAAACCCCTACGAGCAGTACTTC
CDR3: CASSLGQTVNPYEQYF

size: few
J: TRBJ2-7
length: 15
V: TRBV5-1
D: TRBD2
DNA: TGCGCCAGCAGCATTACAGGAGGACTAGCCTACGAGCAGTACTTC
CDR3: CASSITGGLAYEQYF

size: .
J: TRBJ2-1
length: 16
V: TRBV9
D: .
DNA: TGTGCCAGCAGCCTAGCTGGGGGGCAGCAAAACAATGAGCAGTTCTTC
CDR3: CASSLAGGQQNNEQFF

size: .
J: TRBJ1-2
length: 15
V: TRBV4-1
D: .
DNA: TGCGCCAGCAGCCAAATCTCGGGGGGGCTTGGCGGCTACACCTTC
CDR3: CASSQISGGLGGYTF

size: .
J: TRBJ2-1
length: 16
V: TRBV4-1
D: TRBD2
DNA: TGCGCCAGCAGCCAGATACAGAGCGGGAGTTACTATGAGCAGTTCTTC
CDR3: CASSQIQSGSYYEQFF

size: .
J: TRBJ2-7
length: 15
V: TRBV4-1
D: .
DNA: TGCGCCAGCAGCCAGACGGACGGGGACACCTACGAGCAGTACTTC
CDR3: CASSQTDGDTYEQYF

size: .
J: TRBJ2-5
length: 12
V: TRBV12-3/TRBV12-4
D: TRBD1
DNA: TGTGCCAGCGGACAGGGGGACAATGAGCAGTACTTC
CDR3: CASGQGDNEQYF

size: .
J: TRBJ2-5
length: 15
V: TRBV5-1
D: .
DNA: TGCGCCAGCAGCGTATCCGGGACACGGGAAGAGACCCAGTACTTC
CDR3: CASSVSGTREETQYF

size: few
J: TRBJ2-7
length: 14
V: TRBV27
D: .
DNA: TGTGCCAGCAGTCTAAAAGGGGTCTTCTACGAGCAGTACTTC
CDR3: CASSLKGVFYEQYF

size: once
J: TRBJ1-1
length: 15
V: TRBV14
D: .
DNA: TGTGCCAGCAGCCGGATCAGGGGTCGGGGCACTGAAGCTTTCTTT
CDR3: CASSRIRGRGTEAFF

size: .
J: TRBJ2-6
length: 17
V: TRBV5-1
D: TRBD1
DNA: TGCGCCAGCAGCTTCTCAGGGGGCGCATCTGGGGCCAACGTCCTGACTTTC
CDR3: CASSFSGGASGANVLTF

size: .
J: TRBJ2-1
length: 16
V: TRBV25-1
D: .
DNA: TGTGCCAGCAGTGAATTGGACACAGGGCCCAACAATGAGCAGTTCTTC
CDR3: CASSELDTGPNNEQFF

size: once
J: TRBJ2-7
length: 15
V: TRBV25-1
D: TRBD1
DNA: TGTGCCAGCAGTGGGTCGGGACAGTACCCCTACGAGCAGTACTTC
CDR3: CASSGSGQYPYEQYF

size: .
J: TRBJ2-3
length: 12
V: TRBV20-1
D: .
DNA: TGCAGTGCCCACGAGCACGCAGATACGCAGTATTTT
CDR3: CSAHEHADTQYF

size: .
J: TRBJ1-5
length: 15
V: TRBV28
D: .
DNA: TGTGCCAGCAGTTTCGCCGGGCAGCCCAATCAGCCCCAGCATTTT
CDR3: CASSFAGQPNQPQHF

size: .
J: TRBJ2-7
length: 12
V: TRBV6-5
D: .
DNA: TGTGCCAGTTACGGGCCCTCCGACGAGCAGTACTTC
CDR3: CASYGPSDEQYF

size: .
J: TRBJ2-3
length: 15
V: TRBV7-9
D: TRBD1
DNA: TGTGCCAGCAGCTGGACTACACAGGGGGCAGATACGCAGTATTTT
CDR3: CASSWTTQGADTQYF

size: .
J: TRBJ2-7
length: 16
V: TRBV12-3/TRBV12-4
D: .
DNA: TGTGCCAGCAGTTTTGGGGGGACCCGACTTAACTACGAGCAGTACTTC
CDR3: CASSFGGTRLNYEQYF

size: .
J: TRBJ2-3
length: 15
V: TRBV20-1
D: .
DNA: TGCAGTGCTAGTGATCCTCAGCGGGTCACAGATACGCAGTATTTT
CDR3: CSASDPQRVTDTQYF

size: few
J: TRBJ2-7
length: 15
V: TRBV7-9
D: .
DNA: TGTGCCAGCAGCTTTAGACTGAACCCAACCTACGAGCAGTACTTC
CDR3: CASSFRLNPTYEQYF

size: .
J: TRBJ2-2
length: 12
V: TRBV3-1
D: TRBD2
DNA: TGTGCCAGCAGCCAAGGGCCGGGGGGGCTGTTTTTT
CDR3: CASSQGPGGLFF

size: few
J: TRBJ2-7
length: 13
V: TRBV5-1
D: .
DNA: TGCGCCAGCAGCCTGAGGGACGATCGCGAGCAGTACTTC
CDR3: CASSLRDDREQYF

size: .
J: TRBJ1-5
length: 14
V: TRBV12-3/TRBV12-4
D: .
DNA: TGTGCCAGCAGTCAACAGAGAAGCAATCAGCCCCAGCATTTT
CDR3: CASSQQRSNQPQHF

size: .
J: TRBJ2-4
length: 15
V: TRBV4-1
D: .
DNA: TGCGCCAGCAGCCAATTCCAGGTTATTAAAAACATTCAGTACTTC
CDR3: CASSQFQVIKNIQYF

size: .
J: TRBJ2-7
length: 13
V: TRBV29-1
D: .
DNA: TGCAGCGTGAGTTACAGGGCCACGGGCGAGCAGTACTTC
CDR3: CSVSYRATGEQYF

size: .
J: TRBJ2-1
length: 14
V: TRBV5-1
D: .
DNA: TGCGCCAGCACGGATTGGGGAGCTTACAATGAGCAGTTCTTC
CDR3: CASTDWGAYNEQFF

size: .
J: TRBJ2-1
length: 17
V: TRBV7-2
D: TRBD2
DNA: TGTGCCAGCAGCTTAGAAGCGGGGGGGCCCCCCTACAATGAGCAGTTCTTC
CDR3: CASSLEAGGPPYNEQFF

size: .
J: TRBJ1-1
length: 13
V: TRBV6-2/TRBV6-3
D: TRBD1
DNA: TGTGCCGGAGCGCAGGGGGTAGGAACTGAAGCTTTCTTT
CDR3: CAGAQGVGTEAFF

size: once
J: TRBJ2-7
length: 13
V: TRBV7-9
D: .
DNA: TGTGCCAGCAGCTTCTCCGGCAGCGACGAGCAGTACTTC
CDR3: CASSFSGSDEQYF